The T cell receptor beta chain under discussion was sequenced for a study of cytomegalovirus exposure and HLA in healthy donors. With 60 Vbeta and 13 Jbeta primers, the PCR was carried out. Method: immunoSEQ multiplex PCR; TCRdb's copy keeps in-frame clones and lacks some. The sample holds roughly 150,000 clones, 70% to 80% seen once. This CDR3 contains 17 residues. The V end was cut by 2 bases, the J end by 5 bases, with 19 bases between. The V gene's germline CDR1 is MNHNS and CDR2 SASEGT. The source of this sequence is a man aged 40-55 years in good health and CMV-seropositive. This rearrangement joins TRBV6-1 to TRBJ2-1, with a possible D match to TRBD2 (6 bases). Sequencing was performed on PBMCs. CDR3: CASSEPRERVRDNEQFF. DNA for the CDR3: TGTGCCAGCAGTGAACCCCGGGAGAGGGTTAGGGACAATGAGCAGTTCTTC.